This T cell receptor (beta chain) was captured by sequencing in a study of shared clonotypes between healthy human individuals. Several immunoSEQ plates held equal portions of the genomic DNA taken from each subset. Assay used: immunoSEQ multiplex PCR; TCRdb lists only in-frame clones, some missing. Here the sample spans 2 million to 2.5 million clones, 85% to 95% being singletons. V was pared by 1 base and J by 2 bases, with 15 bases between. The CDR3 is 16 residues long. CDR1 is SGHAT, CDR2 FQNNGV, per germline. The count of this clone is one. Antigen: not known. Naive CD8 cells, CD45RO-negative and positively selected for CCR7, excluded terminally differentiated effector memory CD45RA+ cells. Study-level points and caveats: Generation probability values for non-shared clonotypes were lower than those for clonotypes shared by all four donors.

The rearrangement uses TRBV11-2 and TRBJ2-7, with TRBD1 as a possible D gene (6 bases). The origin of this receptor is a man aged 18 to 29 in good health. Some clones in this sample may be carry-over from other donors' samples. The material sequenced was naive CD8+ T cells from PBMCs. CDR3 sequence: CASSLGRTANPYEQYF. CDR3 nucleotides: TGTGCCAGCAGCTTAGGAAGGACAGCCAATCCCTACGAGCAGTACTTC.